Here is one T cell receptor (beta chain) with its context. What it binds is unknown. This entry is derived from a study of cytomegalovirus exposure and HLA in healthy donors. Study conclusions and caveats: Analyzed later, most CMV-associated TCR beta chains appeared HLA-restricted.

The length of the CDR3 is 16 residues. J was trimmed by 7 bases and V by 3 bases; bases with no gene match: 11. Per the germline V gene, CDR1 is KGHSH and CDR2 is LQKENI. The PCR used 60 Vbeta and 13 Jbeta primers. The assay was immunoSEQ multiplex PCR, and TCRdb's table has in-frame clones only and misses some. The data contain fewer than 200,000 clones, under 80% of them singletons. Sequenced input: PBMCs. This TCR was sampled from a man aged 40-49 years in good health and CMV-seronegative. The J gene is TRBJ1-4, the V gene TRBV18, with 7 nucleotides matching TRBD1. CDR3 in amino acids: CASSPTGNERGEKLFF. CDR3 nucleotides: TGTGCCAGCTCACCGACAGGGAATGAACGGGGTGAAAAACTGTTTTTT.